These T cell receptor beta chains were read from a single sample in a study of shared clonotypes between healthy human individuals. The data were produced by immunoSEQ multiplex PCR, yet TCRdb's version contains in-frame clones alone and is incomplete. The table has around 500,000 clones, 81% seen once. The sequencing sample was made of PBMCs. These receptors were collected from a woman between 35 and 50 years old in good health. Some clones in this sample may be carry-over from other donors' samples. The conserved cysteine and the conserved F or W are not part of the CDR3 here. The order of the fields is J gene, V gene, CDR3 protein.

TRBJ2-1 | TRBV11-3 | ASSSAISYNEQF
TRBJ1-1 | TRBV7-6 | ASSLWGGKKAF
TRBJ2-2 | TRBV5-1 | ASSLADGSGRSGELF
TRBJ2-3 | TRBV19 | ASSTSIAGVGADTQY
TRBJ2-5 | TRBV7-3 | ASSLGTSVRETQY
TRBJ1-2 | TRBV4-1 | ASIRSEWAPQDSYT
TRBJ2-7 | TRBV4-1 | ASSPTSDPTYEQY
TRBJ2-1 | TRBV7-7 | ASSTGELYNEQF
TRBJ2-3 | TRBV28 | ASSLGGLAGGTDTQY
TRBJ2-7 | TRBV10-3 | AIRAGLADYEQY
TRBJ2-3 | TRBV14 | ASSQRTSGSTDTQY
TRBJ2-5 | TRBV7-9 | ASSRYLETQY
TRBJ2-1 | TRBV4-1 | ASSPVVLVNNEQF
TRBJ1-1 | TRBV9 | ASSVGRNTEAF
TRBJ1-3 | TRBV6-6 | ASSTTGNSGNTIY
TRBJ2-1 | TRBV2 | ASNLLAGGEQF
TRBJ2-1 | TRBV4-3 | ASSHGGAQHNEQF
TRBJ2-1 | TRBV7-3 | ASSLTSRKGYEQF
TRBJ2-7 | TRBV6-6 | ASSKETSGRYEQY
TRBJ2-5 | TRBV30 | AWSPGLAQETQY
TRBJ2-5 | TRBV7-6 | ASSLVGSGRTETQY
TRBJ2-1 | TRBV9 | ASSGSGGQF
TRBJ1-1 | TRBV30 | AWSLGTGGTEAF
TRBJ1-3 | TRBV4-3 | ASSQEQGNTIY
TRBJ2-3 | TRBV2 | ASRDRGDTQY
TRBJ2-4 | TRBV5-5 | ASSLMEGQNIQY
TRBJ1-2 | TRBV28 | ASSTTTNYGYT
TRBJ1-5 | TRBV28 | ASSGQIFNQPQH
TRBJ2-7 | TRBV6-5 | ASSLAPGTYYEQY
TRBJ1-1 | TRBV30 | AWSVSRGKTEAF
TRBJ2-4 | TRBV6-1 | ASRDREVKNIQY
TRBJ2-5 | TRBV5-4 | ASSLDRQETQY
TRBJ2-5 | TRBV6-1 | ASRPGRTQETQY
TRBJ2-1 | TRBV7-9 | ASSRRQGANEQF
TRBJ2-7 | TRBV15 | ATSRILAGAREQY
TRBJ2-7 | TRBV7-9 | ASSFRESSYEQY
TRBJ2-5 | TRBV15 | ATSRERLASGETQY
TRBJ2-4 | TRBV2 | ASTWGSLADLAKNIQY
TRBJ1-4 | TRBV11-2 | ASSLVDSNEKLF
TRBJ2-3 | TRBV27 | ASSPKEWPADTQY
TRBJ2-3 | TRBV5-1 | ASSWDRVSADTQY
TRBJ2-7 | TRBV28 | ATDTGGIYEQY
TRBJ1-4 | TRBV5-4 | ASSLFQGDEKLF
TRBJ1-5 | TRBV2 | ASSTGQYGDQPQH
TRBJ2-3 | TRBV6-4 | ASSDGSGADTQY
TRBJ2-7 | TRBV27 | ASSDRGTHEQY